Detailed here is one TCR beta chain. The antigen is undetermined. This record comes from a study of cytomegalovirus exposure and HLA in healthy donors. Study overall: The roughly 130 validation repertoires, a later analysis reported, used the same platform as the 550 to 700 repertoires from the first cohort. General study results and limits: The tendency of first-cohort TCR clusters to co-occur in the 120 or so validation repertoires was the finding of a later analysis. A list of about 160 TCR beta chains associated with cytomegalovirus was given.

Here immunoSEQ multiplex PCR was the method, and the copy in TCRdb shows in-frame clones only, minus some. The sample lists some 330,000 clones; approximately 90% were seen once. The CDR3 totals 14 residues. Trimming stripped 3 bases from V and 8 bases from J, with 14 bases between. Germline V CDR1 and CDR2: MNHNY, SVGAGI (reference sequence). The rearrangement joins TRBV6-6 to TRBJ2-1; no clear D gene. The material sequenced was PBMCs. The source of this sequence is a woman aged 18-29 years in good health and CMV-seronegative. CDR3 coding DNA: TGTGCCAGCAGTTATAGTACAGCCTCGGATGAGCAGTTCTTC. This sequence encodes CASSYSTASDEQFF.